The next 28 T cell receptor beta chains were all read from a single sample in a study of T cell repertoires in aging, cancer and after chemotherapy. A mixed TRB-A/B primer pool amplified rearranged TRB by multiplex touch-down PCR. MiXCR, run by TCRdb on the multiplex PCR reads, gives a single entry per CDR3 protein. The sample lists over 10,000 distinct CDR3 sequences, about a quarter occurring once. Amplification of TCR beta used genomic DNA extracted from peripheral blood. Sequencing was performed on blood. Every receptor here comes from a human donor in good health.

J is TRBJ1-4 and V is TRBV12-3 or TRBV12-4; TRBD1 aligns across 9 bases. The CDR3 is 14 residues long. Germline trimming cut 6 bases from V and 8 bases from J; bases unmatched to any gene: 7. The CDR3: CASSRTGGREKLFF. In DNA form, the CDR3 reads TGTGCCAGCAGCCGTACAGGGGGCAGGGAAAAACTGTTTTTT.

The gene calls are TRBV25-1 and TRBJ2-7; D gene ambiguous. Germline V lookup: CDR1 MGHDK, CDR2 SYGVNS. V was shortened by 5 bases and J by 0 bases, with 20 bases between the two germline ends. The CDR3 loop spans 17 amino acids. The CDR3 protein is CASSPHRVDRPSYEQYF. For the CDR3, the DNA is TGTGCCAGCAGTCCCCACCGGGTTGACCGACCCTCCTACGAGCAGTACTTC.

A word on this clonotype: This may be a read error, as it is one base from a much larger clone. V is TRBV6-5 and J is TRBJ2-1; D unclear. The germline gives CDR1 MNHEY, CDR2 SVGAGI. V gave up 0 bases and J gave up 7 bases, with 13 bases separating them. The CDR3 has 15 residues. DNA for the CDR3: TGTGCCAGCAGTTACTCGAAGGAATTTGGAAATGAGCAGTTCTTC. Translating gives CASSYSKEFGNEQFF.

The V call is TRBV10-1, the J call TRBJ2-7, with 7 positions matching TRBD1. Germline-derived CDR1 and CDR2 are WNHNN and SYGVQD (reference sequence). The CDR3 loop spans 14 amino acids. The CDR3 nucleotides are TGCGCAACCTTAATCGGGGCAGGGGGCTACGAGCAGTACTTC. Protein sequence: CATLIGAGGYEQYF.

The chain uses TRBV28 and TRBJ2-7; D is ambiguous. Trimming stripped 3 bases from V and 3 bases from J, with 6 bases between. Germline V gives CDR1 MDHEN, CDR2 SYDVKM. The CDR3 consists of 12 residues. The CDR3, as DNA: TGTGCCAGCAGTTTGTCCGGCTACGAGCAGTACTTC. It translates to CASSLSGYEQYF.

The genes are TRBV19 and TRBJ2-7; possible D gene TRBD1, 6 bases. This CDR3 is 14 amino acids long. V shed 0 bases and J shed 9 bases, with 15 bases lying between them. Germline V gene data show CDR1 as LNHDA and CDR2 as SQIVND (reference sequence). CDR3 DNA: TGTGCCAGTAGTATAGAGGGGGACAACTCTGGGCAGTACTTC. It codes for CASSIEGDNSGQYF.

The chain joins TRBV23-1 to TRBJ1-5; unclear D gene. TRBV23-1 is an ORF, and what it does is uncertain. The CDR3 totals 16 residues. V gave up 8 bases and J gave up 2 bases, with 19 bases separating them. CDR3 in DNA: TGCGCCAGCTACTTCCCGAGCAGGAAGGGCAATCAGCCCCAGCATTTT. Translated: CASYFPSRKGNQPQHF.

The genes are TRBV18 and TRBJ2-2, with D perhaps matching TRBD2 (6 bases). Trimming removed 4 bases at V and 4 bases at J, with 7 bases between. The germline gives CDR1 KGHSH, CDR2 LQKENI. The CDR3 is made up of 13 amino acids. The CDR3 coding sequence is TGTGCCAGCTCACGGGGACTCACCGGGGAGCTGTTTTTT. This translates into CASSRGLTGELFF.

This clonotype was seen a few times. The chain carries TRBV15 and TRBJ2-7; D remains ambiguous. The CDR3 spans 14 residues. Germline-derived CDR1 and CDR2 are LNHNV and YYDKDF (reference sequence). V lost 1 base and J 2 bases, leaving 9 bases between the germline ends. The CDR3 is CATSRGSRPYEQYF. The CDR3, as DNA: TGTGCCACCAGCAGAGGTTCCAGGCCCTACGAGCAGTACTTC.

This clonotype has a handful of counts. The chain has TRBV19 and TRBJ2-7; TRBD1 aligns across 11 bases. Germline CDR1 LNHDA, CDR2 SQIVND (reference sequence). V trimming: 6 bases; J trimming: 5 bases; junction bases outside the gene matches: 9. The CDR3 has 15 residues. The CDR3 is CASSIPRTGGNEQYF. The CDR3, as DNA: TGTGCCAGTAGCATTCCACGGACAGGGGGCAACGAGCAGTACTTC.

The chain joins TRBV18 to TRBJ1-1; 9 bases line up with TRBD1. The CDR3 is 13 amino acids. The trim removed 4 bases at V and 7 bases at J, leaving 4 bases unmatched. Germline V gene lookup returns CDR1 KGHSH and CDR2 LQKENI. This CDR3 reads CASSRRDRDEAFF. The CDR3 nucleotides read TGTGCCAGCTCACGCCGGGACAGGGATGAAGCTTTCTTT.

This clonotype was found many times. The rearrangement links TRBV27 to TRBJ2-7; D is perhaps TRBD1 (6 bases). This CDR3 spans 13 amino acids. V shed 6 bases and J shed 4 bases, with 13 bases lying between them. Germline CDR1 MNHEY, CDR2 SMNVEV (reference sequence). The CDR3 nucleotides are TGTGCCAGCAGCCTACAGGGTGAATACGAGCAGTACTTC. Amino acids: CASSLQGEYEQYF.

This chain uses TRBV20-1 with TRBJ2-1; a possible D gene is TRBD2 (5 bases). Per the germline V gene, CDR1 is DFQATT and CDR2 is SNEGSKA (reference sequence). The CDR3 is made up of 16 amino acids. Trimming removed 1 base at V and 2 bases at J, with 15 bases between. DNA of the CDR3: TGCAGTGCTAGAGGGCGGCGGGCCATGACCTACAATGAGCAGTTCTTC. Translating it yields CSARGRRAMTYNEQFF.

The CDR3 sequence is CASTQVSDPNSPLHF. As DNA, the CDR3 is TGTGCCAGCACTCAAGTATCCGACCCGAATTCACCCCTCCACTTT. The chain recombines TRBV6-5 with TRBJ1-6, with D uncertain. CDR3 length: 15 amino acids. V gave up 7 bases and J gave up 7 bases, with 17 bases separating them. The germline V gene encodes CDR1 MNHEY and CDR2 SVGAGI.

The CDR3 DNA is TGCAGTGCTAGAGAGGGGGGACAGGGGGTTGTTACGCAGTATTTT. As protein: CSAREGGQGVVTQYF. J is TRBJ2-3 and V is TRBV20-1, with TRBD1 matching 11 bases. Unmatched junction bases numbered 7, after V lost 0 bases and J lost 8 bases. Germline-derived CDR1 and CDR2 are DFQATT and SNEGSKA (reference sequence). This CDR3 region has 15 residues.

This clonotype is termed medium-sized. The chain combines TRBV30 with TRBJ1-3, with no clear D. With 4 bases removed from V and 0 bases from J, the gap between germline ends came to 7 bases. CDR1 is GTSNPN and CDR2 is SVGIG in the germline V gene (reference sequence). The CDR3 runs 13 residues. The CDR3 DNA reads TGTGCCTGGAACAGCCACTCTGGAAACACCATATATTTT. Translation gives CAWNSHSGNTIYF. Full variable domain (missing parts from reference TRBV30 and TRBJ1-3): SQTIHQWPATLVQPVGSPLSLECTVEGTSNPNLYWYRQAAGRGLQLLFYSVGIGQISSEVPQNLSASRPQDRQFILSSKKLLLSDSGFYLCAWNSHSGNTIYFGEGSWLTVV.

The CDR3 loop reads CASSPQASMNNEQFF. DNA of the CDR3: TGTGCCAGCAGTCCACAGGCCTCGATGAACAATGAGCAGTTCTTC. The chain links TRBV6-1 to TRBJ2-1, with D possibly being TRBD1 (5 bases). Germline V lookup: CDR1 MNHNS, CDR2 SASEGT. Trimming pared 5 bases from V and 5 bases from J, leaving 16 bases between. The CDR3 totals 15 residues.

This chain uses TRBV6-5 with TRBJ1-2; D call uncertain. The CDR3 is 13 residues long. Trimming removed 5 bases at V and 4 bases at J, with 11 bases between. CDR1 MNHEY and CDR2 SVGAGI come from the germline V gene. CDR3 sequence: CASSEAIPYGYTF. CDR3 in DNA: TGTGCCAGCAGTGAAGCAATCCCCTATGGCTACACCTTC.

This clonotype ranks as medium-sized. V usage is TRBV19 and J usage is TRBJ1-2; perhaps TRBD1 as D (5 bases). Looked up from germline, CDR1 is LNHDA and CDR2 is SQIVND (reference sequence). V lost 5 bases and J 8 bases, leaving 9 bases between the germline ends. The length of the CDR3 is 11 residues. CDR3 region: CASSEGVGYTF. The CDR3 nucleotides read TGTGCCAGTAGTGAAGGGGTCGGCTACACCTTC.

This clonotype came up a few times. The chain carries TRBV19 and TRBJ2-1; 11 positions agree with TRBD2. The V segment lost 5 bases and the J segment 5 bases; nucleotides outside the gene matches: 5. Germline CDR1 and CDR2: LNHDA and SQIVND (reference sequence). The CDR3 runs 15 residues. The CDR3 DNA follows: TGTGCCAGTAGTGAGGGACTAGCGGACGACAATGAGCAGTTCTTC. Translated, it gives CASSEGLADDNEQFF.

This clonotype was seen a few times. The V and J genes are TRBV28 and TRBJ1-1; TRBD1 matches 10 bases. CDR1 and CDR2 from the germline V gene are MDHEN and SYDVKM. This CDR3 has 16 amino acids. The V and J ends lost 10 bases and 3 bases, in that order; junction bases with no gene match: 14. CDR3 sequence reads: CATIPGQGWFYTEAFF. The CDR3 region has the DNA TGTGCCACCATCCCGGGACAGGGGTGGTTTTACACTGAAGCTTTCTTT.

This clonotype was seen more than once but under ten times. V usage is TRBV25-1 and J usage is TRBJ2-3; 9 positions agree with TRBD2. The CDR3 extends over 14 amino acids. V was clipped by 11 bases and J by 3 bases; unmatched bases: 9. From germline, CDR1 is MGHDK and CDR2 SYGVNS. CDR3 coding DNA: TGTGCCGCGCGGGGGGGCGTCAGTACAGATACGCAGTATTTT. This sequence encodes CAARGGVSTDTQYF. The whole variable domain, filled in from reference TRBV25-1 and TRBJ2-3, reads EADIYQTPRYLVIGTGKKITLECSQTMGHDKMYWYQQDPGMELHLIHYSYGVNSTEKGDLSSESTVSRIRTEHFPLTLESARPSHTSQYLCAARGGVSTDTQYFGPGTRLTVL.

This clonotype was counted many times. The chain couples TRBV20-1 to TRBJ1-1, with D tentatively TRBD1 (5 bases). Germline values: CDR1 DFQATT, CDR2 SNEGSKA (reference sequence). This CDR3 spans 12 amino acids. Trimming cost V 3 bases and J 2 bases, with 7 bases left between them. In DNA, the CDR3 is TGCAGTGCTAGGGACACCAACACTGAAGCTTTCTTT. Its translation is CSARDTNTEAFF.

This clonotype was observed once. Mismatch with germline at one junction end may stem from a read error. The chain combines TRBV5-6 with TRBJ2-3, with 9 bases matching TRBD2. Germline V CDR1 and CDR2: SGHDT, YYEEEE. This CDR3 has 16 amino acids. As DNA, the CDR3 is TGCGCCAGCAGCGGGGGGTCTAGCGGACCCACAGATACGCAGTATTTT. Its translation is CASSGGSSGPTDTQYF.

This clonotype is deemed medium-sized. The chain combines TRBV29-1 with TRBJ1-2; 11 bases match TRBD1. The germline V gene has CDR1 SQVTM and CDR2 ANQGSEA. J gave up 3 bases and V 5 bases, and 20 bases lay outside the gene matches. This CDR3 spans 19 amino acids. CDR3 amino acids: CSVFSHRFPGTGGDYGYTF. The DNA for the CDR3 is TGCAGCGTTTTCTCCCACCGCTTCCCGGGGACAGGGGGTGACTATGGCTACACCTTC.

This clonotype has a handful of counts. The chain recombines TRBV7-9 with TRBJ2-7; a possible D gene is TRBD1 (6 bases). The CDR3 totals 16 residues. Trimming left V 1 base short and J 2 bases short, with 15 bases between. Germline V lookup: CDR1 SEHNR, CDR2 FQNEAQ (reference sequence). Here the CDR3 reads CASSLVDSLSPYEQYF. CDR3 in DNA: TGTGCCAGCAGCTTAGTGGACAGTTTGTCCCCCTACGAGCAGTACTTC.

The chain carries TRBV12-3 or TRBV12-4 and TRBJ2-2, with no clear D. The CDR3 has 17 amino acids. Trimming pared 3 bases from V and 1 base from J, leaving 15 bases between. The CDR3 nucleotides are TGTGCCAGCAGTTTTCTGCCCCCTTGGATGAACACCGGGGAGCTGTTTTTT. It translates to CASSFLPPWMNTGELFF.

This clonotype was recorded many times. The chain combines TRBV28 with TRBJ1-6; no firm D call. This CDR3 has 13 residues. Trimming removed 4 bases from V and 9 bases from J, with 10 bases in between. Germline assignment: CDR1 MDHEN and CDR2 SYDVKM. CDR3 sequence reads: CASSSTGGSPLHF. CDR3 DNA: TGTGCCAGCAGTTCCACGGGAGGTTCACCCCTCCACTTT. The whole variable domain, remainder taken from reference TRBV28 and TRBJ1-6, is DVKVTQSSRYLVKRTGEKVFLECVQDMDHENMFWYRQDPGLGLRLIYFSYDVKMKEKGDIPEGYSVSREKKERFSLILESASTNQTSMYLCASSSTGGSPLHFGNGTRLTVT.